This T cell receptor (beta chain) derives from a study of radiation and T cells in renal cell carcinoma. Study-level points and caveats: Top tumor clonotypes rose in blood 2 weeks post-radiation, then contracted.

About this clone: Its antigen remains unknown.

The table came from immunoSEQ multiplex PCR; TCRdb's copy has only in-frame clones and leaves some out. Of some 76,000 clones listed, roughly 87% were seen once; the top ten hold approximately 5.4%. The germline V gene has CDR1 LNHDA and CDR2 SQIVND (reference sequence). This CDR3 comprises 15 residues. Trimming at V came to 1 base and at J to 2 bases, leaving 4 bases not matched to a gene. This sample's time point: blood 2 weeks post-SBRT. The sample's treatment: 15 Gy SBRT to primary tumor, nephrectomy 4 weeks later. This renal cell carcinoma was of the clear cell type. The J gene is TRBJ2-7, the V gene TRBV19, with 8 bases fitting TRBD2. Sequencing used blood, obtained from a patient whose treatment included radiotherapy and nephrectomy. The TCR comes from a man aged 60 to 75 with renal cell carcinoma. CDR3 bases: TGTGCCAGTAGTATAGGGCTAGCGGGCACCTACGAGCAGTACTTC. Amino acid sequence: CASSIGLAGTYEQYF.